The source of this T cell receptor (beta chain) is a study of shared clonotypes between healthy human individuals. For every subset, genomic DNA was evenly distributed across several immunoSEQ plates. As processed by the authors: Junction-only immunoSEQ sequences carried no quality scores, so filtering differed. Repertoires were generated with immunoSEQ multiplex PCR, while TCRdb's copy carries only in-frame clones and drops some. The V and J calls and clone size were taken over from that table, and D and trimming were inferred from the DNA. Counted here are about 610,000 clones, 90% to 97% occurring once; the ten biggest clones make up roughly 0.12%. CDR1 and CDR2 from the germline V gene are SQVTM and ANQGSEA. This CDR3 is built from 14 residues. V dropped 5 bases and J dropped 6 bases, with 16 bases sitting between them. Terminally differentiated effector memory CD45RA+ cells were excluded from the naive CD8 cells, which were CD45RO-negative and positively selected for CCR7. Donation came from healthy HIV-negative adults that had no recent acute infections or vaccinations.

Study outcomes and limitations: Sharing across four donors was highest in naive CD4 (roughly 5%) and lowest in memory CD8 (about 0.4%).

Worth noting for this clone: Its cognate antigen is unknown.

The chain carries TRBV29-1 and TRBJ2-2; D is possibly TRBD2 (5 bases). The sequence was collected from a woman under 40 in good health. Source material: naive CD8+ T cells sorted from blood. The CDR3 sequence: CSVPTGKAAGELFF. The DNA of the CDR3 is TGCAGCGTTCCCACGGGAAAAGCCGCCGGGGAGCTGTTTTTT.